A selection of T cell receptor beta chains follows, all from one sample in a study of radiation and T cells in renal cell carcinoma. Sequencing used immunoSEQ multiplex PCR; TCRdb keeps in-frame clones, though not all of them. The sample lists 25,000 to 30,000 clones; about 85% were seen once. The specimen comprised blood, sampled from a patient whose treatment included radiotherapy and nephrectomy. All receptors come from a man aged 55 to 70 with renal cell carcinoma. CDR3s include the opening cysteine and the closing phenylalanine or tryptophan. The D gene is left open where the match is weak. Rows give clone size only sometimes, using once, few, many, or a class for an expanded clone.

>TRBJ2-1|TRBV7-3|.|TRBD2
TGTGCCAGCAGCCAACGGGGGGGCACCGAGGATGAGCAGTTCTTC
CASSQRGGTEDEQFF
>TRBJ2-5|TRBV7-8|.|TRBD2
TGTGCCAGCAGCGTGACTAGCGGAACCCAAGAGACCCAGTACTTC
CASSVTSGTQETQYF
>TRBJ2-3|TRBV9|.|TRBD2
TGTGCCAGCACCATTAGCGGGAGGGCCGACACAGATACGCAGTATTTT
CASTISGRADTDTQYF
>TRBJ1-1|TRBV2|.|.
TGTGCCAGCAGTTCCGACAAGAACACTGAAGCTTTCTTT
CASSSDKNTEAFF
>TRBJ2-5|TRBV6-5|.|.
TGTGCCAGCAGTTACTCGATAGGGGGGGAGGGAGAGACCCAGTACTTC
CASSYSIGGEGETQYF
>TRBJ2-3|TRBV27|few|.
TGTGCCAGCAGTTCCGACTCGGGGCATACGCAGTATTTT
CASSSDSGHTQYF
>TRBJ2-1|TRBV4-3|.|.
TGCGCCAGCAGCCGGGCTAACAATGAGCAGTTCTTC
CASSRANNEQFF
>TRBJ2-7|TRBV27|.|TRBD2
TGTGCCAGCAGTTTTTCCCTGGGGGAGGGGACCTACGAGCAGTACTTC
CASSFSLGEGTYEQYF
>TRBJ2-1|TRBV10-1|.|TRBD2
TGCGCCAGCAGCCACTACCCTAGCGGGAGCAAGGAGCAGTTCTTC
CASSHYPSGSKEQFF
>TRBJ1-5|TRBV7-2|.|.
TGTGCCAGCAGCTTAAGGGGCCCTTATAGCAATCAGCCCCAGCATTTT
CASSLRGPYSNQPQHF
>TRBJ2-7|TRBV9|once|TRBD2
TGTGCCAGCAGCGTAGAGGGCGGGAGGGCCTACGAGCAGTACTTC
CASSVEGGRAYEQYF
>TRBJ2-5|TRBV5-1|.|TRBD2
TGCGCCAGCAGCTTAGGACTAGTTGTCGACGGCCAAGAGACCCAGTACTTC
CASSLGLVVDGQETQYF
>TRBJ2-7|TRBV19|.|.
TGTGCCAGTAGTATCCAATTACAGAACTACGAGCAGTACTTC
CASSIQLQNYEQYF
>TRBJ2-2|TRBV5-1|.|.
TGCGCCAGCAGCTTATACGTACCCGGACTGAACACCGGGGAGCTGTTTTTT
CASSLYVPGLNTGELFF
>TRBJ2-7|TRBV6-1|few|TRBD2
TGTGCCAGCAGTGTCGGGACTAACTACGAGCAGTACTTC
CASSVGTNYEQYF
>TRBJ2-1|TRBV5-5|.|TRBD2
TGTGCCAGCAGGTTACTAGCGGGCAACAATGAGCAGTTCTTC
CASRLLAGNNEQFF
>TRBJ1-6|TRBV25-1|.|TRBD1
TGTGCCAGCAGTGATTACCGGGACAGCAATTCACCCCTCCACTTT
CASSDYRDSNSPLHF
>TRBJ2-5|TRBV5-6|.|.
TGTGCCAGCAGCTTCGGACAGACTCCAGAGACCCAGTACTTC
CASSFGQTPETQYF
>TRBJ2-5|TRBV5-1|.|.
TGCGCCAGCAGCTTCCCTTTTGGACGGACCCAAGAGACCCAGTACTTC
CASSFPFGRTQETQYF
>TRBJ1-1|TRBV29-1|.|.
TGCAGCGTTCGGGCCGCCACTCGAGGGAACACTGAAGCTTTCTTT
CSVRAATRGNTEAFF
>TRBJ1-5|TRBV4-2|.|.
TGTGCCAGCAGCCAAGCCACAATGAGCAATCAGCCCCAGCATTTT
CASSQATMSNQPQHF
>TRBJ1-1|TRBV18|.|.
TGTGCCAGCTCACTCAAGAACACTGAAGCTTTCTTT
CASSLKNTEAFF
>TRBJ2-1|TRBV7-2|.|.
TGTGCCAGCAGCTTACTGGGCCACTCCTACAATGAGCAGTTCTTC
CASSLLGHSYNEQFF
>TRBJ2-7|TRBV18|.|.
TGTGCCAGCTCACCACCGTGGACCTACGAGCAGTACTTC
CASSPPWTYEQYF
>TRBJ2-6|TRBV11-2|.|.
TGTGCCAGCAGCCTCTTATTTGGGGCCAACGTCCTGACTTTC
CASSLLFGANVLTF
>TRBJ2-2|TRBV7-8|.|TRBD2
TGTGCCAGCAGCCTAAATAGCGGGAGGCCCACCGGGGAGCTGTTTTTT
CASSLNSGRPTGELFF
>TRBJ2-3|TRBV5-1|.|.
TGCGCCAGCAGCTCCCACACAGATACGCAGTATTTT
CASSSHTDTQYF
>TRBJ2-5|TRBV30|.|.
TGTGCCTGGGCCAGCTCTTCCAGTACGGAGACCCAGTACTTC
CAWASSSSTETQYF
>TRBJ2-1|TRBV20-1|.|.
TGCAGTGCACTTCACAATGAGCAGTTCTTC
CSALHNEQFF
>TRBJ2-7|TRBV29-1|.|TRBD2
TGCAGCGTTGTAGGGCTAGCGGGGTCCTACGAGCAGTACTTC
CSVVGLAGSYEQYF
>TRBJ2-1|TRBV6-1|.|TRBD2
TGTGCCAGCATACTAGCGGGACTCCCAGGGGAGCAGTTCTTC
CASILAGLPGEQFF
>TRBJ1-4|TRBV27|.|.
TGTGCCAGCAGTTTGGACAGACGGGAAAAACTGTTTTTT
CASSLDRREKLFF
>TRBJ1-1|TRBV19|.|.
TGTGCCAGTAGTATTGATCCGGGCCTTGAAGCTTTCTTT
CASSIDPGLEAFF